This TCR beta chain was captured in a study of shared clonotypes between healthy human individuals. Caucasian adults residing in Nashville, Tennessee made up all the donors. CD4+ cells were split into CD45RA+ naive and CD45RA-negative memory subsets. This clone came up a few times. Antigen unknown. Investigators spread the genomic DNA of each subset evenly over several immunoSEQ plates. Produced via immunoSEQ multiplex PCR; TCRdb's table is partial and in-frame only. Of more than 900,000 clones listed, more than 75% are singletons. The CDR3 is 16 amino acids. From germline, CDR1 is SGHDT and CDR2 YYEEEE. The J segment lost 3 bases and the V segment lost 1 base, leaving 10 bases of the junction unmatched. Study-wide results and limits: A limitation of the genetic and exposure-history diversity represented arose from few donors.

The receptor's source is a man younger than 35 in good health. Some clones in this sample may be carry-over from other donors' samples. The chain recombines TRBV5-6 with TRBJ2-7; the match to TRBD1 covers 7 bases. Sequenced sample: memory CD4+ T cells from PBMCs. Subset in this sample: CD45RA-negative fraction. The CDR3 DNA sequence: TGTGCCAGCAGCTTGCAGGGGCCGACAGGGAACTACGAGCAGTACTTC. It encodes CASSLQGPTGNYEQYF.